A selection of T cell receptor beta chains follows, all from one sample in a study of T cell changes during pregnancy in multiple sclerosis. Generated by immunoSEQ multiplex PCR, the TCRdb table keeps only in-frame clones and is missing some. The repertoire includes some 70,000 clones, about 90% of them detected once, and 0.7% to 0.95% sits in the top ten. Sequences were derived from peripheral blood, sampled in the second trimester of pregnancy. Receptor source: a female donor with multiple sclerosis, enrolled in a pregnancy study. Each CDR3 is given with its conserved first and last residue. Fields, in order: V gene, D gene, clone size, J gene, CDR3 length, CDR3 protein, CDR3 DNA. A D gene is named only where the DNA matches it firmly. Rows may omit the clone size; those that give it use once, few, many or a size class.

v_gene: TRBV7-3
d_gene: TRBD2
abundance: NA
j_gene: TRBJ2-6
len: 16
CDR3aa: CASSLAGGSGANVLTF
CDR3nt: TGTGCCAGCAGCTTAGCGGGGGGCTCTGGGGCCAACGTCCTGACTTTC

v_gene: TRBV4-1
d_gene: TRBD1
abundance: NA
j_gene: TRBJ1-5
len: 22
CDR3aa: CASSPKLGTGTGKVFGGEPQHF
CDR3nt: TGCGCCAGCAGCCCCAAGCTCGGGACCGGGACAGGGAAGGTGTTTGGCGGAGAGCCCCAGCATTTT

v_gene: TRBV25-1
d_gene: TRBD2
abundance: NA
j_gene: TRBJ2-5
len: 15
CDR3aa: CASSEYASGGGTQYF
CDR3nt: TGTGCCAGCAGTGAATATGCTAGCGGGGGTGGTACCCAGTACTTC

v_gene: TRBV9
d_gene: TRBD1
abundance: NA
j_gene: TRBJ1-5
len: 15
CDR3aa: CASSAQGLRNQPQHF
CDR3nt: TGTGCCAGCAGCGCACAGGGGCTGCGCAATCAGCCCCAGCATTTT

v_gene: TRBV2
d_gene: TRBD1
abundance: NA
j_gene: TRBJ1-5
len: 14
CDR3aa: CASSPTGEVQPQHF
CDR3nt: TGTGCCAGCAGCCCGACAGGGGAGGTCCAGCCCCAGCATTTT

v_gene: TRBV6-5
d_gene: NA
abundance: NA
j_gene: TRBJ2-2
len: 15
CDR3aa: CASSPGGGNTGELFF
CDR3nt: TGTGCCAGCAGCCCGGGGGGCGGGAACACCGGGGAGCTGTTTTTT

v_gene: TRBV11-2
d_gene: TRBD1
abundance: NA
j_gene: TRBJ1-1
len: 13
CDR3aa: CASSRDRNTEAFF
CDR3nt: TGTGCCAGCAGCCGGGACAGAAACACTGAAGCTTTCTTT

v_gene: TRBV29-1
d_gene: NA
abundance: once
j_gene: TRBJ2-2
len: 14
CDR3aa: CSVELRFNTGELFF
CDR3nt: TGCAGCGTTGAACTACGGTTTAACACCGGGGAGCTGTTTTTT

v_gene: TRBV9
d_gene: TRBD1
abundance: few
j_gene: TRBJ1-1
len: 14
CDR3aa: CASSVGQGNTEAFF
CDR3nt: TGTGCCAGCAGCGTAGGACAGGGGAACACTGAAGCTTTCTTT

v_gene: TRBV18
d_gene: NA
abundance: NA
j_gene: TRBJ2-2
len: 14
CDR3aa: CASSPLSGAGELFF
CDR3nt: TGTGCCAGCTCACCATTATCGGGGGCCGGGGAGCTGTTTTTT

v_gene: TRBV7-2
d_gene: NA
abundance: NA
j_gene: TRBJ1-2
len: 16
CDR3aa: CASSLGGVEANYGYTF
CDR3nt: TGTGCCAGCAGCTTAGGGGGAGTGGAAGCTAACTATGGCTACACCTTC

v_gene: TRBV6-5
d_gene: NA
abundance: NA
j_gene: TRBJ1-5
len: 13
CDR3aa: CASGGGANQPQHF
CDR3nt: TGTGCCAGCGGCGGGGGGGCCAATCAGCCCCAGCATTTT

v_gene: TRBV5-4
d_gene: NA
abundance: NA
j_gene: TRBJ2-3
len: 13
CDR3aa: CASRGGGTDTQYF
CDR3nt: TGTGCCAGCAGAGGAGGGGGCACAGATACGCAGTATTTT

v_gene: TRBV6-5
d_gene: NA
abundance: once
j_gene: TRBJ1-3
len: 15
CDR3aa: CASSQQRPSGNTIYF
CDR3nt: TGTGCCAGCAGTCAACAGAGACCATCTGGAAACACCATATATTTT

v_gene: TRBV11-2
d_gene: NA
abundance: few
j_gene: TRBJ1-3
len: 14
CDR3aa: CASSLFSSGNTIYF
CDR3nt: TGTGCCAGCAGCCTTTTTAGCTCTGGAAACACCATATATTTT

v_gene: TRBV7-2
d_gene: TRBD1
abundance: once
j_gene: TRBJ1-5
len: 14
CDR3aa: CASGGQGWNQPQHF
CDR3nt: TGTGCCAGCGGGGGACAGGGATGGAATCAGCCCCAGCATTTT

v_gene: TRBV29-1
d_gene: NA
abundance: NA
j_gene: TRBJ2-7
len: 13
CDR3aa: CSVDPTGFSEQYF
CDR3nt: TGCAGCGTTGACCCGACAGGATTTAGCGAGCAGTACTTC

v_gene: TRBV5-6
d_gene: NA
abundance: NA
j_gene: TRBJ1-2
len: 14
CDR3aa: CASSLWRGTYGYTF
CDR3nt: TGTGCCAGCAGCCTCTGGAGGGGAACCTATGGCTACACCTTC

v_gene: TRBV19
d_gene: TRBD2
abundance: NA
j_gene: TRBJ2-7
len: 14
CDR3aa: CASARLAASYEQYF
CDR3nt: TGTGCCAGCGCTAGACTAGCGGCTTCCTACGAGCAGTACTTC

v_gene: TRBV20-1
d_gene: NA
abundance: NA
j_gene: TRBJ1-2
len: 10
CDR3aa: CSAREDGYTF
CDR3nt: TGCAGTGCTAGGGAGGATGGCTACACCTTC

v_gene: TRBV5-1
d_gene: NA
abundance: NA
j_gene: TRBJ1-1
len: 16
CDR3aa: CASSLVIANRDTEAFF
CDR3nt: TGCGCCAGCAGCTTGGTGATAGCTAATCGGGACACTGAAGCTTTCTTT

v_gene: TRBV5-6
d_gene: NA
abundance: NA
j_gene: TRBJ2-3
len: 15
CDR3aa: CASSLGGGSTDTQYF
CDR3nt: TGTGCCAGCAGCCTAGGGGGGGGCAGCACAGATACGCAGTATTTT

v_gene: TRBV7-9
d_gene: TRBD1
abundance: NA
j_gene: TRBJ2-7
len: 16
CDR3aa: CASSSPLGTGSYEQYF
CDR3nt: TGTGCCAGCAGCTCCCCGCTGGGGACAGGATCCTACGAGCAGTACTTC

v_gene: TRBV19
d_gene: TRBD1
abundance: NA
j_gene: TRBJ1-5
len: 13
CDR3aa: CASSLGQTRPQHF
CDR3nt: TGTGCCAGTAGTCTGGGACAGACCCGGCCCCAGCATTTT